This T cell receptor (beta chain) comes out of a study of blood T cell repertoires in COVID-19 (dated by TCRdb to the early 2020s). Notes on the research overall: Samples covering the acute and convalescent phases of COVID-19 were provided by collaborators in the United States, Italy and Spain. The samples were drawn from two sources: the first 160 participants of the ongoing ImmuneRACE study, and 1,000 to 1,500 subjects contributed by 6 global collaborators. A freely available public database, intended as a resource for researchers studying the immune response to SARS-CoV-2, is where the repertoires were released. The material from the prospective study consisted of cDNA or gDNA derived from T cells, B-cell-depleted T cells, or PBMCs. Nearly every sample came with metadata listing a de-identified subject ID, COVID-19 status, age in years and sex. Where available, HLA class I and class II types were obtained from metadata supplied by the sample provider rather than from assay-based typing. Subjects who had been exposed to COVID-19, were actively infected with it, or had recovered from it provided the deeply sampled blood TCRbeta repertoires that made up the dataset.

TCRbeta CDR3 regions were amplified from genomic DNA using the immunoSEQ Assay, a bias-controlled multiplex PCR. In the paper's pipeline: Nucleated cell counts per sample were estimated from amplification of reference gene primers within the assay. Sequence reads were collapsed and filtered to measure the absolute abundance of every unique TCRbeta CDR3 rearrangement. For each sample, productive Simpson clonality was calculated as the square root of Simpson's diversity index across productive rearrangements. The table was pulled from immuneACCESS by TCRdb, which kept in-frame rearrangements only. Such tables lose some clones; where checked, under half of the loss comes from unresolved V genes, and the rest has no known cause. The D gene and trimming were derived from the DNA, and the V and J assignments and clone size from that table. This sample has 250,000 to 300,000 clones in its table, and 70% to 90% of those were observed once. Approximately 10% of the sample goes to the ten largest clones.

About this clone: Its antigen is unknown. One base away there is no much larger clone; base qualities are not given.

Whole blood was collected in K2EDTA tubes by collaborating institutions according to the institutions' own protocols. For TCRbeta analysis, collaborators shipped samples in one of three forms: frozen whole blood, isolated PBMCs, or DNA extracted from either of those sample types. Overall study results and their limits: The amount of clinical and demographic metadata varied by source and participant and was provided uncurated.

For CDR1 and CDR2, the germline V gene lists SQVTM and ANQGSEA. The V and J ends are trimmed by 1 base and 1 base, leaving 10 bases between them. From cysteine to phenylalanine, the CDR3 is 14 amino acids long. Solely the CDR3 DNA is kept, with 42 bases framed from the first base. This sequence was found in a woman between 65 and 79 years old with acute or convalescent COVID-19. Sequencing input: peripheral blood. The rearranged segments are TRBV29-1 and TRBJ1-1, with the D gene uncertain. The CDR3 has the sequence CSVEARKANTEAFF. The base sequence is TGCAGCGTTGAAGCGAGAAAAGCGAACACTGAAGCTTTCTTT.